These T cell receptor beta chains were read from a single sample in a study of blood T cell repertoires in COVID-19. The repertoire was sequenced with immunoSEQ multiplex PCR; TCRdb's copy has only in-frame clones and lacks some. The table includes about 230,000 clones, over 80% detected once. Sequenced sample: peripheral blood. The receptors originated from a woman in her 70s with active or convalescent COVID-19. Each CDR3 is given with its conserved first and last residue. The order of the fields is V gene, J gene, D gene, clone size, CDR3 protein, CDR3 DNA. The D gene is left open where the match is weak. Some rows mark clone size as missing; the rest say once, few, many or name a class of expanded clone.

v_gene: TRBV3-1/TRBV3-2
j_gene: TRBJ1-1
d_gene: -
abundance: -
CDR3aa: CASSQMTPNTEAFF
CDR3nt: TGTGCCAGCAGCCAAATGACACCGAACACTGAAGCTTTCTTT

v_gene: TRBV29-1
j_gene: TRBJ1-4
d_gene: -
abundance: -
CDR3aa: CSVRPGTNEKLFF
CDR3nt: TGCAGCGTTCGTCCGGGAACTAATGAAAAACTGTTTTTT

v_gene: TRBV6-1
j_gene: TRBJ1-1
d_gene: TRBD1
abundance: -
CDR3aa: CASSEAALGQGGTEAFF
CDR3nt: TGTGCCAGCAGTGAAGCCGCCCTGGGACAGGGGGGCACTGAAGCTTTCTTT

v_gene: TRBV7-2
j_gene: TRBJ1-3
d_gene: TRBD1
abundance: -
CDR3aa: CASSLAVGTGGNTIYF
CDR3nt: TGTGCCAGCAGCTTAGCGGTTGGGACAGGGGGAAACACCATATATTTT

v_gene: TRBV7-2
j_gene: TRBJ2-5
d_gene: -
abundance: -
CDR3aa: CASSPQRETQYF
CDR3nt: TGTGCCAGCAGCCCGCAGCGAGAGACCCAGTACTTC

v_gene: TRBV19
j_gene: TRBJ1-2
d_gene: TRBD1
abundance: few
CDR3aa: CASGEGDRAGGTF
CDR3nt: TGTGCCAGTGGAGAGGGGGACAGGGCCGGGGGCACCTTC

v_gene: TRBV3-1/TRBV3-2
j_gene: TRBJ1-5
d_gene: -
abundance: -
CDR3aa: CASSQGGQSDQPQHF
CDR3nt: TGTGCCAGCAGCCAGGGGGGGCAGTCCGATCAGCCCCAGCATTTT

v_gene: TRBV5-1
j_gene: TRBJ1-2
d_gene: TRBD1
abundance: -
CDR3aa: CASSIQGEGYTF
CDR3nt: TGCGCCAGCAGCATTCAGGGGGAAGGCTACACCTTC

v_gene: TRBV28
j_gene: TRBJ1-4
d_gene: -
abundance: -
CDR3aa: CASLFSSNEKLFF
CDR3nt: TGTGCCAGCCTCTTCTCGAGCAATGAAAAACTGTTTTTT

v_gene: TRBV5-1
j_gene: TRBJ1-2
d_gene: TRBD1
abundance: -
CDR3aa: CASSLGGTDNYGYTF
CDR3nt: TGCGCCAGCAGCTTGGGAGGGACAGACAACTATGGCTACACCTTC

v_gene: TRBV6-5
j_gene: TRBJ1-1
d_gene: -
abundance: many
CDR3aa: CASSYVTGETEAFF
CDR3nt: TGTGCCAGCAGTTACGTTACGGGGGAAACTGAAGCTTTCTTT

v_gene: TRBV28
j_gene: TRBJ2-1
d_gene: -
abundance: -
CDR3aa: CASSVPRQSSYNEQFF
CDR3nt: TGTGCCAGCAGCGTGCCCCGACAGAGCTCCTACAATGAGCAGTTCTTC

v_gene: TRBV11-2
j_gene: TRBJ2-1
d_gene: TRBD2
abundance: once
CDR3aa: CASSLSGGASYNEQFF
CDR3nt: TGTGCCAGCAGCTTAAGCGGGGGGGCCTCCTACAATGAGCAGTTCTTC

v_gene: TRBV28
j_gene: TRBJ1-1
d_gene: -
abundance: -
CDR3aa: CASSGAELRATEAFF
CDR3nt: TGTGCCAGCAGTGGGGCGGAGCTCAGGGCCACTGAAGCTTTCTTT

v_gene: TRBV4-2
j_gene: TRBJ2-2
d_gene: TRBD2
abundance: -
CDR3aa: CASSREGSGRVTGELFF
CDR3nt: TGTGCCAGCAGCCGAGAGGGTAGCGGGAGGGTCACCGGGGAGCTGTTTTTT

v_gene: TRBV7-3
j_gene: TRBJ2-5
d_gene: TRBD2
abundance: -
CDR3aa: CASSPGLARETQYF
CDR3nt: TGTGCCAGCAGCCCCGGACTAGCGAGAGAGACCCAGTACTTC

v_gene: TRBV30
j_gene: TRBJ1-6
d_gene: -
abundance: few
CDR3aa: CAWSRNPQGNSPLHF
CDR3nt: TGTGCCTGGAGTAGGAACCCCCAGGGTAATTCACCCCTCCACTTT

v_gene: TRBV11-2
j_gene: TRBJ2-5
d_gene: TRBD2
abundance: -
CDR3aa: CASKMRGGQETQYF
CDR3nt: TGTGCCAGCAAAATGCGGGGAGGGCAAGAGACCCAGTACTTC

v_gene: TRBV10-1
j_gene: TRBJ2-3
d_gene: TRBD2
abundance: -
CDR3aa: CASSEAGGSTDTQYF
CDR3nt: TGCGCCAGCAGTGAAGCGGGAGGGAGCACAGATACGCAGTATTTT

v_gene: TRBV27
j_gene: TRBJ1-5
d_gene: -
abundance: -
CDR3aa: CASTTGTNNQPQHF
CDR3nt: TGTGCCAGCACCACCGGGACTAACAATCAGCCCCAGCATTTT

v_gene: TRBV28
j_gene: TRBJ2-3
d_gene: TRBD2
abundance: -
CDR3aa: CASSPIGREDTDTQYF
CDR3nt: TGTGCCAGCAGTCCTATCGGGCGGGAGGACACAGATACGCAGTATTTT

v_gene: TRBV19
j_gene: TRBJ1-1
d_gene: -
abundance: -
CDR3aa: CASSPQRDILGTPAFF
CDR3nt: TGTGCCAGTAGCCCTCAAAGGGACATACTCGGGACCCCTGCTTTCTTT

v_gene: TRBV5-4
j_gene: TRBJ2-3
d_gene: -
abundance: few
CDR3aa: CASSLFSTDTQYF
CDR3nt: TGTGCCAGCAGCTTGTTTTCAACAGATACGCAGTATTTT

v_gene: TRBV7-2
j_gene: TRBJ1-2
d_gene: -
abundance: -
CDR3aa: CASSLSLYYYGYTF
CDR3nt: TGTGCCAGCAGCTTATCGCTCTACTACTATGGCTACACCTTC

v_gene: TRBV7-6
j_gene: TRBJ1-3
d_gene: -
abundance: many
CDR3aa: CASSRGGSGNTIYF
CDR3nt: TGTGCCAGCAGCCGGGGGGGATCTGGAAACACCATATATTTT

v_gene: TRBV9
j_gene: TRBJ2-7
d_gene: TRBD1
abundance: -
CDR3aa: CASSGWDRGSYEQYF
CDR3nt: TGTGCCAGCAGCGGGTGGGACAGGGGATCCTACGAGCAGTACTTC

v_gene: TRBV28
j_gene: TRBJ1-1
d_gene: TRBD1
abundance: few
CDR3aa: CASSLIVGGGRTEAFF
CDR3nt: TGTGCCAGCAGTTTGATCGTAGGGGGCGGTCGAACTGAAGCTTTCTTT

v_gene: TRBV19
j_gene: TRBJ1-4
d_gene: -
abundance: once
CDR3aa: CASSIDLGVEKLFF
CDR3nt: TGTGCCAGTAGTATAGATCTCGGGGTTGAAAAACTGTTTTTT

v_gene: TRBV18
j_gene: TRBJ2-1
d_gene: -
abundance: -
CDR3aa: CASSPRLEQFF
CDR3nt: TGTGCCAGCTCACCACGACTGGAGCAGTTCTTC

v_gene: TRBV5-1
j_gene: TRBJ1-2
d_gene: TRBD1
abundance: -
CDR3aa: CASSNDRGHGYTF
CDR3nt: TGCGCCAGCAGCAACGACAGGGGGCATGGCTACACCTTC

v_gene: TRBV5-1
j_gene: TRBJ1-2
d_gene: -
abundance: -
CDR3aa: CASSKGDPISYGYTF
CDR3nt: TGCGCCAGCAGCAAAGGAGACCCAATAAGCTATGGCTACACCTTC

v_gene: TRBV5-4
j_gene: TRBJ1-6
d_gene: -
abundance: -
CDR3aa: CASRWGDSPLHF
CDR3nt: TGTGCCAGCAGATGGGGAGATTCACCCCTCCACTTT

v_gene: TRBV6-4
j_gene: TRBJ2-2
d_gene: TRBD2
abundance: -
CDR3aa: CARVGSNSGTSGAGELFF
CDR3nt: TGTGCCAGGGTTGGGTCCAACTCCGGGACTAGCGGAGCCGGGGAGCTGTTTTTT

v_gene: TRBV5-1
j_gene: TRBJ2-7
d_gene: TRBD1
abundance: -
CDR3aa: CASSFGQGEQYF
CDR3nt: TGCGCCAGCAGCTTTGGACAGGGCGAGCAGTACTTC